Listed here are 29 T cell receptor beta chains from one sample, sequenced in a study of blood T cell repertoires in COVID-19. Some clones are missing from TCRdb's copy, which holds only in-frame ones; the method was immunoSEQ multiplex PCR. The data show about 170,000 clones, with less than 85% seen just once and approximately 12% held by the top ten. The source material was PBMCs or T cells enriched from blood (not recorded which). The receptors shown here come from a man aged 50-59 years who had recovered from COVID-19.

V usage is TRBV28 and J usage is TRBJ1-5, with D maybe TRBD1 (6 bases). Trimming cost V 6 bases and J 3 bases, with 12 bases left between them. Per the germline V gene, CDR1 is MDHEN and CDR2 is SYDVKM. This CDR3 has 14 residues. DNA for the CDR3: TGTGCCAGCAGCCGGACAGAGTTCAATCAGCCCCAGCATTTT. As protein: CASSRTEFNQPQHF.

The genes are TRBV9 and TRBJ2-3; TRBD2 aligns across 10 bases. This CDR3 region has 14 residues. V dropped 4 bases and J dropped 4; count of bases not matched to a gene: 3. The germline V gene has CDR1 SGDLS and CDR2 YYNGEE. CDR3 DNA: TGTGCCAGCAGCTGGGGACTAGCGCCAGATACGCAGTATTTT. As protein: CASSWGLAPDTQYF.

The chain carries TRBV7-2 and TRBJ2-7; tentatively, D is TRBD1 (5 bases). Germline CDR1 SGHTA, CDR2 FQGNSA. The CDR3 sequence is 15 residues long. Deletions cut 0 bases from V and 2 bases from J, with 11 bases between. The CDR3 region is CASSLAAGRTYEQYF. CDR3 sequence (DNA): TGTGCCAGCAGCTTAGCGGCAGGGCGAACCTACGAGCAGTACTTC. The full variable domain, with the rest looked up from reference TRBV7-2 and TRBJ2-7, is GAGVSQSPSNKVTEKGKDVELRCDPISGHTALYWYRQSLGQGLEFLIYFQGNSAPDKSGLPSDRFSAERTGGSVSTLTIQRTQQEDSAVYLCASSLAAGRTYEQYFGPGTRLTVT.

The J gene is TRBJ1-3, the V gene TRBV5-1, with D unclear. Germline CDR1 and CDR2: SGHRS and YFSETQ. V lost 3 bases and J lost 12, with 16 bases in between. The CDR3 is made up of 13 amino acids. CDR3 coding DNA: TGCGCCAGCAGCTCCGCCGACAAGCCGATCATATATTTT. Translating it yields CASSSADKPIIYF.

V and J are TRBV28 and TRBJ2-1; 9 nucleotides agree with TRBD1. The CDR3 consists of 15 residues. V was pared by 5 bases and J by 3 bases, with 5 bases of the junction left unmatched. Germline V CDR1 and CDR2: MDHEN, SYDVKM. The CDR3 coding sequence is TGTGCCAGCAGTGACCGGGACAGGGACTACAATGAGCAGTTCTTC. Amino acids: CASSDRDRDYNEQFF.

CDR3 sequence (DNA): TGTGCCAGCAGCTTTGGAGGTTATGGCTACACCTTC. This gives the protein CASSFGGYGYTF. The chain combines TRBV7-2 with TRBJ1-2; D not resolved. V was trimmed by 3 bases and J by 5 bases, leaving 7 bases between them. The CDR3 sequence is 12 residues long. CDR1 SGHTA and CDR2 FQGNSA come from the germline V gene. The variable domain in full, with the rest retrieved from reference TRBV7-2 and TRBJ1-2, is GAGVSQSPSNKVTEKGKDVELRCDPISGHTALYWYRQSLGQGLEFLIYFQGNSAPDKSGLPSDRFSAERTGGSVSTLTIQRTQQEDSAVYLCASSFGGYGYTFGSGTRLTVV.

This sequence joins TRBV7-2 and TRBJ2-5; 7 bases are shared with TRBD1. The CDR3 totals 14 residues. Trimming removed 5 bases from V and 7 bases from J; junction bases left unmatched: 10. CDR1 and CDR2 (germline): SGHTA, FQGNSA. CDR3 region: CASSPRQGGGTQYF. As DNA, the CDR3 is TGTGCCAGCAGCCCACGACAGGGTGGGGGGACCCAGTACTTC.

The chain recombines TRBV2 with TRBJ2-3; 9 bases map to TRBD1. Germline lookup yields CDR1 SNHLY and CDR2 FYNNEI. Trimming took 2 bases from V and 3 from J; bases not matched to a gene: 18. The CDR3 contains 20 residues. The CDR3 reads CASSEFPVGTGMRETDTQYF. In DNA, the CDR3 is TGTGCCAGCAGTGAATTCCCCGTGGGGACAGGGATGCGCGAAACAGATACGCAGTATTTT.

The CDR3 loop reads CASSFRGATNEKLFF. In DNA form, the CDR3 reads TGTGCCAGCAGCTTTCGGGGGGCAACTAATGAAAAACTGTTTTTT. This sequence joins TRBV5-6 and TRBJ1-4, with D perhaps TRBD1 (5 bases). V lost 2 bases to trimming and J lost 0 bases, with 8 bases between them. CDR3 length: 15 residues. The germline gives CDR1 SGHDT, CDR2 YYEEEE.

J is TRBJ2-3 and V is TRBV10-3, with TRBD2 identical over 11 bases. Germline V gives CDR1 ENHRY, CDR2 SYGVKD. V was clipped by 5 bases and J by 7 bases; unmatched bases: 8. The CDR3 runs 15 residues. The CDR3 DNA sequence: TGTGCCATCAGTCCAGGGACTAGCGGAAAGAATACGCAGTATTTT. Translating gives CAISPGTSGKNTQYF.

The chain joins TRBV6-5 to TRBJ2-2; D unclear. This CDR3 spans 15 amino acids. V was trimmed by 6 bases and J by 7 bases, leaving 18 bases between them. Germline V gene data show CDR1 as MNHEY and CDR2 as SVGAGI. CDR3 DNA sequence: TGTGCCAGCAGACCCAGAGACAAGAAAGGCGGGGAGCTGTTTTTT. It is translated as CASRPRDKKGGELFF.

The chain employs TRBV11-2 and TRBJ2-3, with 9 bases that match TRBD2. From germline, CDR1 is SGHAT and CDR2 FQNNGV. The V segment lost 5 bases and the J segment 2 bases; nucleotides outside the gene matches: 11. The CDR3 runs to 17 residues. CDR3 bases: TGTGCCAGCAGCCCCCGGGTGACTAGCGGCCCCACAGATACGCAGTATTTT. Translating gives CASSPRVTSGPTDTQYF.

The chain has TRBV5-5 and TRBJ2-4; tentatively, D is TRBD1 (5 bases). The CDR3 is 14 residues long. Per the germline V gene, CDR1 is SGHKS and CDR2 is YYEKEE (reference sequence). Deletions cut 3 bases from V and 7 bases from J, with 14 bases between. CDR3 loop: CASSSQGTYNIQYF. In DNA form, the CDR3 reads TGTGCCAGCAGCTCCCAGGGTACCTACAACATTCAGTACTTC.

J is TRBJ2-4 and V is TRBV21-1; the table's D gene call, TRBD1, was not cross checked with the DNA. TRBV21-1 is annotated as a pseudogene. CDR3 length: 14 amino acids. DNA for the CDR3: TGTGCCAGCAATTTAGACAGACGAGAAAACATTCAGTACTTC. Translated, it gives CASNLDRRENIQYF.

The rearrangement uses TRBV14 and TRBJ2-7; 9 bases agree with TRBD1. The CDR3 is 15 amino acids. Germline V gives CDR1 SGHDN, CDR2 FVKESK. V gave up 2 bases and J gave up 2 bases; unmatched junction bases: 4. The CDR3 region has the DNA TGTGCCAGCAGCCAACCCGGGACAGGGACCTACGAGCAGTACTTC. Translation: CASSQPGTGTYEQYF.

This clone appeared a single time. The chain is built from TRBV7-9 and TRBJ1-4; 8 nucleotides agree with TRBD1. V shed 5 bases and J 0 bases; nucleotides not matched to a gene: 5. The CDR3 covers 16 residues. Per the germline V gene, CDR1 is SEHNR and CDR2 is FQNEAQ (reference sequence). The CDR3 DNA is TGTGCCAGCAGCGCTGGACAGGGCGCAACTAATGAAAAACTGTTTTTT. It codes for CASSAGQGATNEKLFF.

The chain recombines TRBV7-2 with TRBJ2-7, with a tentative D call TRBD1 (5 bases). The V end was cut by 5 bases, the J end by 2 bases, with 16 bases between. The length of the CDR3 is 15 residues. The germline CDR1 and CDR2 sequences are SGHTA and FQGNSA. CDR3 coding DNA: TGTGCCAGCAGCCAAGGGGCGCCTCCACCCTACGAGCAGTACTTC. It yields the protein CASSQGAPPPYEQYF. Full variable domain (remainder filled in from reference TRBV7-2 and TRBJ2-7): GAGVSQSPSNKVTEKGKDVELRCDPISGHTALYWYRQSLGQGLEFLIYFQGNSAPDKSGLPSDRFSAERTGGSVSTLTIQRTQQEDSAVYLCASSQGAPPPYEQYFGPGTRLTVT.

The V gene is TRBV4-3, the J gene TRBJ2-2; D is undetermined. The germline gives CDR1 LGHNA, CDR2 YSLEER. Trimming removed 5 bases at V and 1 base at J, with 8 bases between. The CDR3 runs 14 residues. CDR3 nucleotide sequence: TGCGCCAGCAGCGGAGACCTGAACACCGGGGAGCTGTTTTTT. The encoded protein is CASSGDLNTGELFF.

This clone was found once. The rearrangement joins TRBV7-9 to TRBJ1-6; 7 bases are shared with TRBD1. Germline V lookup: CDR1 SEHNR, CDR2 FQNEAQ (reference sequence). The CDR3 length is 15 residues. Losses at the gene ends were 5 bases for V and 14 bases for J; bases not matched to a gene: 15. CDR3 amino acids: CASSPQTGQRVTLHF. Here the CDR3 DNA reads TGTGCCAGCAGCCCCCAGACAGGGCAGCGGGTCACCCTCCACTTT.

The CDR3 bases are TGCGCCAGCAGCTTGGGTTACAGGGGTCCCTACGAGCAGTACTTC. Protein: CASSLGYRGPYEQYF. The chain combines TRBV5-1 with TRBJ2-7, with 7 bases that match TRBD1. V was pared by 0 bases and J by 2 bases, with 5 bases of the junction left unmatched. The CDR3 runs 15 residues. Germline V gives CDR1 SGHRS, CDR2 YFSETQ. The whole variable domain, remainder taken from reference TRBV5-1 and TRBJ2-7, is KAGVTQTPRYLIKTRGQQVTLSCSPISGHRSVSWYQQTPGQGLQFLFEYFSETQRNKGNFPGRFSGRQFSNSRSEMNVSTLELGDSALYLCASSLGYRGPYEQYFGPGTRLTVT.

The rearrangement links TRBV6-5 to TRBJ1-1; 10 positions match TRBD1. This CDR3 has 13 residues. V was pared by 8 bases and J by 3 bases, with 3 bases of the junction left unmatched. Germline V gene lookup returns CDR1 MNHEY and CDR2 SVGAGI. CDR3 in amino acids: CASADRGYTEAFF. CDR3 in DNA: TGTGCCAGCGCGGACAGGGGGTACACTGAAGCTTTCTTT.

There are a few counts of this clone. This sequence joins TRBV13 and TRBJ1-3; D is unresolved. The CDR3 is made up of 12 amino acids. Trimming pared 4 bases from V and 7 bases from J, leaving 8 bases between. Germline V gene lookup returns CDR1 PRHDT and CDR2 FYEKMQ (reference sequence). The CDR3 bases are TGTGCCAGCAGCTCTGCTAGGAACACCATATATTTT. It is translated as CASSSARNTIYF.

This sequence joins TRBV4-1 and TRBJ1-6; D is unresolved. The CDR3 consists of 19 residues. Trimming took off 0 bases at V and 0 bases at J, with 15 bases between the two ends. Germline-derived CDR1 and CDR2 are MGHRA and YSYEKL. CDR3 sequence reads: CASSQDLGGPGSYNSPLHF. CDR3 coding DNA: TGCGCCAGCAGCCAAGATCTCGGCGGTCCGGGCTCCTATAATTCACCCCTCCACTTT.

The V call is TRBV6-1, the J call TRBJ2-5, with 7 bases fitting TRBD2. J lost 9 bases, V lost 2 bases, and 9 bases had no gene match. This CDR3 is built from 14 residues. The germline gives CDR1 MNHNS, CDR2 SASEGT. CDR3 region: CASSEFPGSGAQYF. CDR3 nucleotides: TGTGCCAGCAGTGAATTCCCCGGGAGCGGGGCCCAGTACTTC.

J is TRBJ2-5 and V is TRBV4-2; 11 nucleotides agree with TRBD2. The CDR3 sequence is 16 residues long. Per the germline V gene, CDR1 is LGHNA and CDR2 is YNFKEQ. V gave up 1 base and J gave up 4 bases; unmatched junction bases: 5. The CDR3 protein is CASSQGSGGARETQYF. The CDR3, as DNA: TGTGCCAGCAGCCAAGGTAGCGGGGGGGCTCGAGAGACCCAGTACTTC.

The chain combines TRBV28 with TRBJ2-3; tentative D call: TRBD2 (6 bases). The CDR3 contains 17 residues. The V gene lost 6 bases and the J gene lost 0 bases, with 19 bases spanning the gap. CDR1 and CDR2 from the germline V gene are MDHEN and SYDVKM. The CDR3 loop reads CASSIWPSRGSTDTQYF. DNA for the CDR3: TGTGCCAGCAGCATCTGGCCCAGCCGGGGGAGCACAGATACGCAGTATTTT.

The chain joins TRBV28 to TRBJ1-5; D not resolved. Trimming removed 2 bases at V and 7 bases at J, with 15 bases between. The CDR3 contains 15 residues. CDR1 and CDR2 from the germline V gene are MDHEN and SYDVKM. The CDR3 loop reads CASSLTFGGGQPQHF. CDR3 coding DNA: TGTGCCAGCAGTTTAACATTCGGTGGCGGGCAGCCCCAGCATTTT.

The chain combines TRBV9 with TRBJ2-3; 11 bases align to TRBD2. CDR1 is SGDLS, CDR2 YYNGEE, per germline. Germline trimming cut 0 bases from V and 3 bases from J; bases unmatched to any gene: 9. The CDR3 is made up of 18 amino acids. The CDR3 DNA reads TGTGCCAGCAGCGTAGATAGCGGGGGGGGCTTCGGGACAGATACGCAGTATTTT. It encodes CASSVDSGGGFGTDTQYF. Based on the CDR3 plus reference TRBV9 and TRBJ2-3, the full variable domain is DSGVTQTPKHLITATGQRVTLRCSPRSGDLSVYWYQQSLDQGLQFLIQYYNGEERAKGNILERFSAQQFPDLHSELNLSSLELGDSALYFCASSVDSGGGFGTDTQYFGPGTRLTVL.

V is TRBV3-1 (or the pseudogene TRBV3-2) and J is TRBJ2-2, with 7 positions matching TRBD1. There are 14 residues in the CDR3. Germline CDR1 reads LGHDT; CDR2 reads YNNKEL (reference sequence). V gave up 5 bases and J gave up 6 bases; unmatched junction bases: 6. CDR3 sequence reads: CASSTHRGPGELFF. The CDR3 region has the DNA TGTGCCAGCAGCACGCACAGGGGTCCCGGGGAGCTGTTTTTT.